This T cell receptor (beta chain) was retrieved from a study of CD8 T cells in Susac syndrome. Reverse transcription of roughly 0.5 to 1 ug RNA was performed with random hexamers. Using its own MiXCR run on the immunoSEQ multiplex PCR reads, TCRdb lists one record per CDR3 protein. In the table there are roughly 200,000 distinct CDR3 sequences, 94% of which are singletons. The CDR3 length is 14 residues. The germline CDR1 and CDR2 sequences are SGHRS and YFSETQ. V lost 3 bases and J lost 5; bases outside the gene matches: 7. Negative isolation yielded CD8+ and CD4+ T cells; FACS enriched TEMRA cells. This chain uses TRBV5-1 with TRBJ2-5, with 7 bases lining up with TRBD1. This receptor was identified in a human donor with Susac syndrome. Sequenced material: CD4+ T cells from PBMCs. The CDR3 sequence: CASSWQGDGETQYF. The CDR3, as DNA: TGCGCCAGCAGCTGGCAGGGGGACGGGGAGACCCAGTACTTC.